This TCR beta chain is from a study of cytomegalovirus exposure and HLA in healthy donors. General study points: It was likely that a cluster of highly shared sequence variants was a sequencing artifact. Being indistinguishable, some V segments were excluded, TRBV6-2 and TRBV6-3 among them. A missense variant in DCLRE1C was later tied to TCR beta V- and J-gene trimming. The records held CMV serostatus as the only immune exposure information.

V dropped 3 bases and J dropped 2; count of bases not matched to a gene: 3. Germline assignment: CDR1 SNHLY and CDR2 FYNNEI. This CDR3 has 14 amino acids. Amplification used 60 Vbeta primers and 13 Jbeta primers. Repertoires were generated with immunoSEQ multiplex PCR, while TCRdb's copy carries only in-frame clones and drops some. The data hold tens of thousands of clones, with around four fifths observed a single time. Remarks on this clone: The antigen remains unidentified.

The receptor was isolated from a woman aged 35 to 49 in good health and CMV-seronegative. The specimen was PBMCs. This chain joins TRBV2 and TRBJ2-7; 8 bases align to TRBD2. The CDR3 DNA is TGTGCCAGCAGTGACGGGAGGGTCCCCTACGAGCAGTACTTC. Its translation is CASSDGRVPYEQYF.